This T cell receptor (beta chain) is drawn from a study of blood T cell repertoires in COVID-19. Overall study: Whether acute or convalescent, the COVID-19 samples came from the United States, Italy and Spain. PBMCs, B-cell-depleted T cells, or T cells were the source of the cDNA or gDNA that made up the material.

This CDR3 comprises 12 residues. Germline lookup yields CDR1 SEHNR and CDR2 FQNEAQ (reference sequence). Deletions cut 5 bases from V and 5 bases from J, with 7 bases between. How the authors handled the data: Amplification of reference gene primers was used by the study to estimate nucleated cell counts. Clones were sequenced by immunoSEQ multiplex PCR, and TCRdb holds only the in-frame ones, with some missing. The V and J calls and clone size come from that table; D and trimming were worked out from the DNA. The top ten clones hold 5.6% of a sample with 60,000 to 65,000 clones, more than 65% of them seen once.

The specimen was peripheral blood. The genes are TRBV7-9 and TRBJ1-5; no reliable D call. The origin of this receptor is a woman aged 60-75 years with acute or convalescent COVID-19. CDR3 coding DNA: TGTGCCAGCAGCCTCGACTATCAGCCCCAGCATTTT. Translated, it gives CASSLDYQPQHF.